Listed below are T cell receptor beta chains from one sample, sequenced in a study of OX40 agonist ivuxolimab in advanced cancers. The assay was immunoSEQ multiplex PCR, and TCRdb's table has in-frame clones only and misses some. Here the sample spans approximately 61,000 clones, about 89% being singletons. The source was CD4+ or CD8+ T cells sorted from blood, collected in a trial of the OX40 agonist ivuxolimab. The source of these receptors is an adult with an advanced solid tumor such as melanoma, head and neck, liver or kidney cancer. Each CDR3 is given with its conserved first and last residue. A D gene is named only where the DNA matches it firmly. Expanded clones are given a class, and other clones once, few, many or no size at all.

v_call	d_call	clone_size	j_call	cdr3_aa	cdr3_nt
TRBV4-1	NA	NA	TRBJ2-2	CASSQAQGSYRELFF	TGCGCCAGCAGCCAAGCCCAGGGAAGCTACCGGGAGCTGTTTTTT
TRBV4-3	NA	once	TRBJ2-5	CASSQDPGWEQYF	TGCGCCAGCAGCCAAGATCCGGGGTGGGAGCAGTACTTC
TRBV7-9	TRBD1	NA	TRBJ1-1	CASSFQTGDTEAFF	TGTGCCAGCAGCTTTCAGACAGGGGACACTGAAGCTTTCTTT
TRBV6-5	NA	NA	TRBJ2-7	CASSYGEESGYEQYF	TGTGCCAGCAGTTACGGCGAGGAAAGCGGGTACGAGCAGTACTTC
TRBV29-1	TRBD1	NA	TRBJ2-7	CSAAGTGGYEQYF	TGCAGCGCCGCAGGGACAGGGGGCTACGAGCAGTACTTC
TRBV7-6	TRBD2	NA	TRBJ2-7	CASSGLAGGTEQYF	TGTGCCAGCAGCGGACTAGCGGGAGGGACCGAGCAGTACTTC
TRBV7-8	TRBD2	once	TRBJ2-7	CASSLSGGSDEQYF	TGTGCCAGCAGCTTAAGCGGGGGAAGCGACGAGCAGTACTTC
TRBV9	NA	NA	TRBJ2-1	CASSDRNEQFF	TGTGCCAGCAGCGACAGGAATGAGCAGTTCTTC
TRBV27	TRBD2	NA	TRBJ2-1	CASRVGAGGPVNEQFF	TGTGCCAGCCGCGTCGGGGCGGGAGGGCCTGTCAATGAGCAGTTCTTC
TRBV30	TRBD2	NA	TRBJ2-1	CAWSPGLAGNEQFF	TGTGCCTGGAGTCCGGGACTAGCGGGAAATGAGCAGTTCTTC
TRBV6-6	NA	NA	TRBJ2-2	CASSFSPGELFF	TGTGCCAGCAGTTTTTCCCCCGGGGAGCTGTTTTTT
TRBV4-3	TRBD1	NA	TRBJ2-3	CASSQATTGGEEDTQYF	TGCGCCAGCAGCCAAGCGACTACAGGGGGCGAGGAAGATACGCAGTATTTT
TRBV30	NA	NA	TRBJ2-2	CAWGLAGELFF	TGTGCCTGGGGACTGGCCGGGGAGCTGTTTTTT
TRBV25-1	NA	NA	TRBJ2-7	CASTQGWGEQYF	TGTGCCAGCACTCAAGGCTGGGGCGAGCAGTACTTC
TRBV12-5	NA	once	TRBJ2-1	CASGPGPSPYNEQFF	TGTGCTAGTGGTCCTGGACCTTCGCCCTACAATGAGCAGTTCTTC
TRBV30	NA	NA	TRBJ2-5	CAWSAEGEGLQETQYF	TGTGCCTGGAGTGCAGAGGGGGAGGGCCTCCAAGAGACCCAGTACTTC
TRBV4-3	TRBD1	NA	TRBJ2-6	CASSPDITGDGANVLTF	TGCGCCAGCAGCCCGGATATAACAGGGGACGGGGCCAACGTCCTGACTTTC
TRBV4-3	NA	NA	TRBJ2-7	CASSQDLGGYEQYF	TGCGCCAGCAGCCAAGATCTTGGAGGCTACGAGCAGTACTTC
TRBV4-1	NA	NA	TRBJ2-2	CASSQSPGPANTGELFF	TGCGCCAGCAGCCAGAGTCCGGGACCCGCGAACACCGGGGAGCTGTTTTTT
TRBV5-6	TRBD2	NA	TRBJ2-2	CASLTSGRAPGELFF	TGTGCCAGTCTTACTAGCGGGAGGGCCCCCGGGGAGCTGTTTTTT
TRBV4-3	TRBD2	NA	TRBJ2-1	CASSQLTSGSLNEQFF	TGCGCCAGCAGCCAACTGACTAGCGGCAGCTTGAATGAGCAGTTCTTC
TRBV7-9	TRBD2	NA	TRBJ2-5	CASSLATSGGMQETQYF	TGTGCCAGCAGCTTAGCCACTAGCGGAGGGATGCAAGAGACCCAGTACTTC
TRBV28	NA	NA	TRBJ1-4	CASSLFGVGATNEKLFF	TGTGCCAGCAGTTTATTTGGTGTGGGGGCAACTAATGAAAAACTGTTTTTT
TRBV6-6	TRBD2	NA	TRBJ2-7	CATVGEGASLYYEQYF	TGTGCCACGGTGGGGGAGGGCGCAAGCCTTTACTACGAGCAGTACTTC
TRBV28	NA	NA	TRBJ2-2	CASSLTFAANPGELFF	TGTGCCAGCAGTTTAACGTTTGCGGCAAACCCCGGGGAGCTGTTTTTT
TRBV4-3	TRBD1	NA	TRBJ2-5	CASSQDGTEEETQYF	TGCGCCAGCAGCCAAGATGGGACAGAAGAAGAGACCCAGTACTTC
TRBV5-4	NA	NA	TRBJ2-2	CASSFDTGELFF	TGTGCCAGCAGCTTTGACACCGGGGAGCTGTTTTTT
TRBV25-1	NA	NA	TRBJ2-7	CASSAVWGGGEQYF	TGTGCCAGCAGTGCAGTCTGGGGGGGCGGCGAGCAGTACTTC
TRBV27	NA	large	TRBJ1-3	CASSPYRDGNTIYF	TGTGCCAGCAGTCCGTACAGGGACGGAAACACCATATATTTT
TRBV27	TRBD2	NA	TRBJ2-5	CASSLTSGAYQTQYF	TGTGCCAGCAGTTTGACTAGCGGGGCCTATCAGACCCAGTACTTC
TRBV7-6	NA	NA	TRBJ2-7	CASSSGPGDYEQYF	TGTGCCAGCAGCTCAGGTCCGGGGGACTACGAGCAGTACTTC
TRBV27	NA	NA	TRBJ2-1	CASSLGRYNEQFF	TGTGCCAGCAGTTTAGGTCGCTACAATGAGCAGTTCTTC
TRBV19	NA	NA	TRBJ2-5	CASSTGQMIQETQYF	TGTGCCAGTAGTACCGGACAGATGATACAAGAGACCCAGTACTTC
TRBV7-2	NA	NA	TRBJ2-7	CASSFFPYEQYF	TGTGCCAGCAGTTTTTTCCCTTACGAGCAGTACTTC
TRBV4-3	TRBD1	NA	TRBJ2-6	CASSQDQGARGANVLTF	TGCGCCAGCAGCCAAGATCAGGGGGCGCGTGGGGCCAACGTCCTGACTTTC
TRBV7-2	NA	NA	TRBJ2-7	CASSSYLSYEQYF	TGTGCCAGCAGCTCCTACCTCTCCTACGAGCAGTACTTC
TRBV9	NA	NA	TRBJ2-1	CASSVSDNEQFF	TGTGCCAGCAGCGTAAGTGACAATGAGCAGTTCTTC
TRBV27	TRBD2	NA	TRBJ2-3	CASSLSVAGGTDTQYF	TGTGCCAGCAGTTTATCTGTGGCGGGAGGAACAGATACGCAGTATTTT
TRBV1	NA	NA	TRBJ2-7	CTSSQRFYEQYF	TGCACCAGCAGCCAGCGGTTCTACGAGCAGTACTTC
TRBV5-8	NA	NA	TRBJ2-1	CASSLPRRAGSYNEQFF	TGTGCCAGCAGCTTGCCCCGCCGAGCGGGCTCCTACAATGAGCAGTTCTTC
TRBV28	TRBD1	NA	TRBJ1-5	CASNAGTGMDQPQHF	TGTGCCAGCAACGCCGGGACAGGGATGGATCAGCCCCAGCATTTT
TRBV6-6	NA	NA	TRBJ2-7	CASSYSRGIEQYF	TGTGCCAGCAGTTACTCCCGTGGCATCGAGCAGTACTTC
TRBV19	TRBD1	NA	TRBJ1-5	CASRPTGSSNQPQHF	TGTGCCAGTAGACCGACAGGGTCTAGCAATCAGCCCCAGCATTTT
TRBV4-3	NA	NA	TRBJ2-3	CASRDTDTQYF	TGCGCCAGCAGGGACACAGATACGCAGTATTTT
TRBV28	TRBD1	NA	TRBJ2-5	CASTLPPGQRYF	TGTGCCAGCACCTTGCCCCCGGGACAGCGGTACTTC
TRBV7-9	NA	NA	TRBJ2-1	CASSLAWDNEQFF	TGTGCCAGCAGCTTAGCTTGGGACAATGAGCAGTTCTTC
TRBV18	TRBD2	NA	TRBJ2-1	CASSPGTSREQFF	TGTGCCAGCTCACCTGGGACTAGCCGAGAGCAGTTCTTC
TRBV27	TRBD2	once	TRBJ2-7	CASSPGLMREFYEQYF	TGTGCCAGCAGTCCAGGCTTAATGCGGGAGTTCTACGAGCAGTACTTC
TRBV13	NA	NA	TRBJ2-1	CASSGQIIRPREQFF	TGTGCCAGCAGCGGACAGATCATCCGCCCAAGGGAGCAGTTCTTC
TRBV4-3	NA	NA	TRBJ2-2	CASSPNTGELFF	TGCGCCAGCAGCCCAAACACCGGGGAGCTGTTTTTT
TRBV6-1	TRBD1	NA	TRBJ2-7	CASSENPGQSYEQYF	TGTGCCAGCAGTGAGAATCCGGGACAGAGCTACGAGCAGTACTTC
TRBV6-5	NA	NA	TRBJ2-7	CASSYSSWGSYEQYF	TGTGCCAGCAGTTACAGCAGCTGGGGCTCCTACGAGCAGTACTTC
TRBV10-3	NA	NA	TRBJ1-2	CAISESTTVTYYGYTF	TGTGCCATCAGTGAGTCGACCACAGTCACCTACTATGGCTACACCTTC
TRBV29-1	NA	NA	TRBJ2-3	CSVRDPLTGTQYF	TGCAGCGTCCGGGACCCCTTGACGGGTACGCAGTATTTT
TRBV21-1	NA	NA	TRBJ1-4	CASSKVAPGATNEKLFF	NA
TRBV19	NA	few	TRBJ2-7	CASSSDSTYEQYF	TGTGCCAGTAGTTCCGACAGCACCTACGAGCAGTACTTC
TRBV11-2	TRBD2	NA	TRBJ2-7	CASSLAAGAREQYF	TGTGCCAGCAGCTTAGCAGCGGGAGCGCGTGAGCAGTACTTC
TRBV28	NA	NA	TRBJ2-2	CASSLRGDGELFF	TGTGCCAGCAGTTTGAGGGGGGACGGGGAGCTGTTTTTT
TRBV27	NA	NA	TRBJ2-1	CASSVSSISEQFF	TGTGCCAGCAGTGTCTCTAGCATAAGCGAGCAGTTCTTC
TRBV19	NA	NA	TRBJ2-2	CASSMSGADTGELFF	TGTGCCAGTAGTATGTCAGGGGCGGACACCGGGGAGCTGTTTTTT